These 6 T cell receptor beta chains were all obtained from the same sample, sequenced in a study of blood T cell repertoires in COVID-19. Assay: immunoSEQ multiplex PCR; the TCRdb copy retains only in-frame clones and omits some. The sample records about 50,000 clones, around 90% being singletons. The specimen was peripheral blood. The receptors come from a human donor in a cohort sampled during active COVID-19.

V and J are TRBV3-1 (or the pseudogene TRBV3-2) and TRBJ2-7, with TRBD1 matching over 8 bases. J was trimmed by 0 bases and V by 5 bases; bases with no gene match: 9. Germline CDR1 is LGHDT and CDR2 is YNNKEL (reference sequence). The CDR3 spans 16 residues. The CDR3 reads CASSLRRDRSSYEQYF. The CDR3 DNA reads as TGTGCCAGCAGCTTACGCCGGGACAGGAGCTCCTACGAGCAGTACTTC.

In DNA form, the CDR3 reads TGCGCCAGCAGCCTCTACGGCGGGACAGGGGAGGAAAAACTGTTTTTT. It yields the protein CASSLYGGTGEEKLFF. J is TRBJ1-4 and V is TRBV4-3, with TRBD1 matching 10 bases. J was trimmed by 8 bases and V by 4 bases; bases with no gene match: 10. The CDR3 loop spans 16 amino acids. Germline V gene sequence: CDR1 LGHNA, CDR2 YSLEER.

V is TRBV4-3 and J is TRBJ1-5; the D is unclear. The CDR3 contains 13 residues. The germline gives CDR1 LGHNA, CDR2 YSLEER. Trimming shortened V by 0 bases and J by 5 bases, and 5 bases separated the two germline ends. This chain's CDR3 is CASSQERDQPQHF. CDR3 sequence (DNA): TGCGCCAGCAGCCAAGAGCGGGATCAGCCCCAGCATTTT.

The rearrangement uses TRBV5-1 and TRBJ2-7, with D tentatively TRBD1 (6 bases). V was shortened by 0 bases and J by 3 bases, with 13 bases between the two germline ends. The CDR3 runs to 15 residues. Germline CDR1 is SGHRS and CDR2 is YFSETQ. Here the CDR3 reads CASSLGGGVDYEQYF. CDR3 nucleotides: TGCGCCAGCAGCTTGGGAGGGGGAGTCGACTACGAGCAGTACTTC. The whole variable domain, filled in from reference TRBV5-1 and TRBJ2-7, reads KAGVTQTPRYLIKTRGQQVTLSCSPISGHRSVSWYQQTPGQGLQFLFEYFSETQRNKGNFPGRFSGRQFSNSRSEMNVSTLELGDSALYLCASSLGGGVDYEQYFGPGTRLTVT.

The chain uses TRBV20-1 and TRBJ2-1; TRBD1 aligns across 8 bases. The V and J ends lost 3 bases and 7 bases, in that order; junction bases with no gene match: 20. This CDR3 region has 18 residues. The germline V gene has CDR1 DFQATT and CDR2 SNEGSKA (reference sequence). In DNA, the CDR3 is TGCAGTGCTAGTAGACTCGGGACAGGACCTTACCCGCGAAATGAGCAGTTCTTC. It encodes CSASRLGTGPYPRNEQFF.

The CDR3 reads CASSYETGVGNTIYF. For the CDR3, the DNA is TGTGCCAGCAGCTACGAGACAGGGGTTGGAAACACCATATATTTT. The V call is TRBV6-5, the J call TRBJ1-3, with 8 bases identical to TRBD1. The CDR3 is 15 amino acids. Germline-derived CDR1 and CDR2 are MNHEY and SVGAGI. The trim removed 6 bases at V and 3 bases at J, leaving 7 bases unmatched.